The present T cell receptor beta chain was sequenced within a study of T-cell memory formation after mild COVID-19. The study, taken as a whole, reports: Chiefly within CM and EM were the contracting CD4+ clones; CD8+ ones were within EMRA. A subset of responding clones appeared in pre-infection memory, suggesting cross-reactive memory joined. Contracting clones from day 15 to 85 showed balanced CD4/CD8; later expanders favored CD4+.

Remarks on this clonotype: What it recognizes is unknown.

5'RACE, which relied on constant-segment primers, yielded TCR alpha and TCR beta cDNA libraries carrying sample barcodes and UMIs. Using its own MiXCR run on the 5' RACE reads, TCRdb lists one record per CDR3 protein. Here the sample spans over 14,000 distinct CDR3 sequences, approximately 20% being singletons. This CDR3 comprises 12 residues. Trimming left V 4 bases short and J 6 bases short, with 10 bases between. CDR1 and CDR2 from the germline V gene are MNHEY and SVGAGI. Input material: PBMCs or a T cell subset sorted from them (not recorded which). The sequence derives from an adult woman who had mild COVID-19 (a few samples of this study predate the infection). Cell type and time point are not known. The chain employs TRBV6-5 and TRBJ2-7; D uncertain. CDR3 region: CASSSRSGEQYF. The CDR3 DNA follows: TGTGCCAGCAGTTCGAGATCGGGCGAGCAGTACTTC.